This is a list of T cell receptor beta chains from one sample in a study of T cells in Graves' hyperthyroidism and ophthalmopathy. Via MiXCR, TCRdb re-called the multiplex PCR reads, giving one row per CDR3 protein. Of a few hundred thousand distinct CDR3 sequences in the sample, under 25% were seen once. Sample: blood. The receptors originated from an older woman with Graves' ophthalmopathy. Each CDR3 is given with its conserved first and last residue. A D gene is named only where the DNA matches it firmly. Where a row states a size, it is once, few, many or the class of an expanded clone; other rows omit it.

d_gene: TRBD1; v_gene: TRBV6-1; j_gene: TRBJ1-1; abundance: few; CDR3nt: TGTGCCAGCAGACGATCGACAGGGGACACTGAAGCTTTCTTT; CDR3aa: CASRRSTGDTEAFF
d_gene: .; v_gene: TRBV20-1; j_gene: TRBJ1-2; abundance: .; CDR3nt: TGCAGTGCCGCAAGAATTGGGGCTCGGGGCTACACCTTC; CDR3aa: CSAARIGARGYTF
d_gene: .; v_gene: TRBV7-3; j_gene: TRBJ1-1; abundance: .; CDR3nt: TGTGCCAGCGCGGGGCAGGGAGGCACTGAAGCTTTCTTT; CDR3aa: CASAGQGGTEAFF
d_gene: .; v_gene: TRBV5-5; j_gene: TRBJ2-1; abundance: .; CDR3nt: TGTGCCAGCAGCTCCAGGGGTCATTCCTACAATGAGCAGTTCTTC; CDR3aa: CASSSRGHSYNEQFF
d_gene: .; v_gene: TRBV6-2/TRBV6-3; j_gene: TRBJ1-2; abundance: few; CDR3nt: TGTGCCAGCAGTTACCCCAGTCAGGGGAGAAGTCATGGCTACACCTTC; CDR3aa: CASSYPSQGRSHGYTF
d_gene: .; v_gene: TRBV18; j_gene: TRBJ1-1; abundance: few; CDR3nt: TGTGCCAGCTCACTCCAGACGAACACTGAAGCTTTCTTT; CDR3aa: CASSLQTNTEAFF
d_gene: .; v_gene: TRBV12-3/TRBV12-4; j_gene: TRBJ1-1; abundance: many; CDR3nt: TGTGCCAGCAGTTCAGAGATGAACACTGAAGCTTTCTTT; CDR3aa: CASSSEMNTEAFF
d_gene: .; v_gene: TRBV29-1; j_gene: TRBJ2-2; abundance: few; CDR3nt: TGCAGCGTTGGGAAGGGGACGAACACCGGGGAGCTGTTTTTT; CDR3aa: CSVGKGTNTGELFF
d_gene: .; v_gene: TRBV5-5; j_gene: TRBJ1-1; abundance: .; CDR3nt: TGTGCCAGCAGCTTGGGCGGGAACACTGAATCTTTCTTT; CDR3aa: CASSLGGNTESFF
d_gene: TRBD2; v_gene: TRBV5-1; j_gene: TRBJ2-3; abundance: few; CDR3nt: TGCGCCAGCAGCCCCCTCCGCCCTAGACTAGCGGGAGGGGTAGATACGCAGTATTTT; CDR3aa: CASSPLRPRLAGGVDTQYF
d_gene: TRBD1; v_gene: TRBV12-3/TRBV12-4; j_gene: TRBJ2-2; abundance: many; CDR3nt: TGTGCCAGCTCACCTGGGACAGGAGGGACCGGGGAGCTGTTTTTT; CDR3aa: CASSPGTGGTGELFF
d_gene: .; v_gene: TRBV28; j_gene: TRBJ2-7; abundance: many; CDR3nt: TGTGCCAGCAGTTTTTTGGCGGGTCGATCTACGACGCAGTACTTC; CDR3aa: CASSFLAGRSTTQYF
d_gene: .; v_gene: TRBV28; j_gene: TRBJ1-5; abundance: .; CDR3nt: TGTGCCAGCAGTTTACCCCCAGTGGGCAGCCAGCCCCAGCATTTT; CDR3aa: CASSLPPVGSQPQHF
d_gene: TRBD1; v_gene: TRBV18; j_gene: TRBJ2-7; abundance: many; CDR3nt: TGTGCCAGCTCAAGTAACAGGGGGCGCGGGACCTACGAGCAGTACTTC; CDR3aa: CASSSNRGRGTYEQYF
d_gene: TRBD2; v_gene: TRBV5-4; j_gene: TRBJ2-1; abundance: .; CDR3nt: TGTGCCAGCAGCCTGATGTCTAGCGGTTACAATGAGCAGTTCTTC; CDR3aa: CASSLMSSGYNEQFF
d_gene: .; v_gene: TRBV30; j_gene: TRBJ1-1; abundance: few; CDR3nt: TGTGCCTGGAGCGTTAACCCGCGGAGTGAAGCTTTCTTT; CDR3aa: CAWSVNPRSEAFF
d_gene: .; v_gene: TRBV11-2; j_gene: TRBJ2-7; abundance: many; CDR3nt: TGTGCCAGCAGTTCCCTGGGGGCGCGAGTGGGGGAGCAGTACTTC; CDR3aa: CASSSLGARVGEQYF
d_gene: TRBD2; v_gene: TRBV7-2; j_gene: TRBJ2-1; abundance: .; CDR3nt: TGTGCCAGCAGTCGAGCCGCGGGGGGCAGCGACAATGAGCAGTTCTTC; CDR3aa: CASSRAAGGSDNEQFF
d_gene: .; v_gene: TRBV7-3; j_gene: TRBJ2-2; abundance: few; CDR3nt: TGTGCCAGCAGCTTAATGGGTTCCGGGGAGCTGTTTTTT; CDR3aa: CASSLMGSGELFF
d_gene: TRBD1; v_gene: TRBV2; j_gene: TRBJ1-1; abundance: many; CDR3nt: TGTGCCAGCAGTTGGGACAGCTTGGGTGGTGAAGCTTTCTTT; CDR3aa: CASSWDSLGGEAFF
d_gene: .; v_gene: TRBV12-3/TRBV12-4; j_gene: TRBJ2-7; abundance: many; CDR3nt: TGTGCCAGCAGGCACGGGGGATCCGAGCAGTACTTC; CDR3aa: CASRHGGSEQYF
d_gene: TRBD1; v_gene: TRBV7-9; j_gene: TRBJ1-2; abundance: .; CDR3nt: TGTGCCAGCACCAAACAGGGGTTCTATGGCTACACCTTC; CDR3aa: CASTKQGFYGYTF
d_gene: .; v_gene: TRBV5-4; j_gene: TRBJ2-3; abundance: .; CDR3nt: TGTGCCAGCAGCTTGCCCGGGACTCCCGGAGCAGATACGCAGTATTTT; CDR3aa: CASSLPGTPGADTQYF
d_gene: .; v_gene: TRBV7-2; j_gene: TRBJ2-1; abundance: few; CDR3nt: TGTGCCAGCAGCTTAGAACTAGCTACTTACAATGAGCAGTTCTTC; CDR3aa: CASSLELATYNEQFF
d_gene: TRBD2; v_gene: TRBV7-9; j_gene: TRBJ2-2; abundance: .; CDR3nt: TGTGCCAGCAGCCCCCGACTAGCGGGAGGGCCCGGCGTCACCGGGGAGCTGTTTTTT; CDR3aa: CASSPRLAGGPGVTGELFF
d_gene: TRBD2; v_gene: TRBV20-1; j_gene: TRBJ2-1; abundance: few; CDR3nt: TGCAGTGCGACCTATGGGGCGGGAGTGGGTGAGCAGTTCTTC; CDR3aa: CSATYGAGVGEQFF
d_gene: .; v_gene: TRBV28; j_gene: TRBJ1-1; abundance: many; CDR3nt: TGTGCCAGCAGCCGCCCAACGAACACTGAAGCTTTCTTT; CDR3aa: CASSRPTNTEAFF
d_gene: TRBD2; v_gene: TRBV25-1; j_gene: TRBJ2-2; abundance: many; CDR3nt: TGTGCCAGCGGTTTAGCGGGAGAAGTGGCCGGGGAGCTGTTTTTT; CDR3aa: CASGLAGEVAGELFF
d_gene: .; v_gene: TRBV12-3/TRBV12-4; j_gene: TRBJ1-1; abundance: many; CDR3nt: TGTGCCAGCAGTCTGTCGACAGAAGCTGAAGCTTTCTTT; CDR3aa: CASSLSTEAEAFF
d_gene: .; v_gene: TRBV12-3/TRBV12-4; j_gene: TRBJ1-4; abundance: many; CDR3nt: TGTGCCAGCACACAGACCTTTAATGAAAAACTGTTTTTT; CDR3aa: CASTQTFNEKLFF
d_gene: TRBD1; v_gene: TRBV6-2/TRBV6-3; j_gene: TRBJ2-2; abundance: few; CDR3nt: TGTGCCAGCAGACGATCAGGGGGAAAAACCGGGGAGCTGTTTTTT; CDR3aa: CASRRSGGKTGELFF
d_gene: .; v_gene: TRBV19; j_gene: TRBJ1-4; abundance: .; CDR3nt: TGTGCCAGTAGTTCGAGGAGAAAGAACGAAAAACTGTTTTTT; CDR3aa: CASSSRRKNEKLFF
d_gene: TRBD2; v_gene: TRBV7-9; j_gene: TRBJ2-2; abundance: .; CDR3nt: TGTGCCAGCAGCCACATAGATCTCGGGACTAGCGCGAACACCGGGGAGCTGTTTTTT; CDR3aa: CASSHIDLGTSANTGELFF
d_gene: TRBD2; v_gene: TRBV29-1; j_gene: TRBJ2-3; abundance: .; CDR3nt: TGCAGCGTCGACCACGGGACTAGCGGTTCTTACACAGATACGCAGTATTTT; CDR3aa: CSVDHGTSGSYTDTQYF
d_gene: .; v_gene: TRBV11-2; j_gene: TRBJ2-2; abundance: many; CDR3nt: TGTGCCAGCAGCTTAAAAACCGGGGAGCTGTTTTTT; CDR3aa: CASSLKTGELFF
d_gene: .; v_gene: TRBV30; j_gene: TRBJ2-7; abundance: .; CDR3nt: TGTGCCTGGAGTGTCTTGGGCCCTCCCAACGAGCAGTACTTC; CDR3aa: CAWSVLGPPNEQYF
d_gene: TRBD1; v_gene: TRBV28; j_gene: TRBJ2-3; abundance: few; CDR3nt: TGTGCCAGCAGTTTAGGGGGACAGGGGCGGGATACGCAGTATTTT; CDR3aa: CASSLGGQGRDTQYF
d_gene: .; v_gene: TRBV5-1; j_gene: TRBJ2-7; abundance: .; CDR3nt: TGCGCCAGCAGCGAAGGGACGGGCCTAGAGCAGTACTTC; CDR3aa: CASSEGTGLEQYF
d_gene: .; v_gene: TRBV28; j_gene: TRBJ2-1; abundance: .; CDR3nt: TGTGCCAGTTCAGGAGGGGGCCGAGGGGGACATGAGCAGTTCTTC; CDR3aa: CASSGGGRGGHEQFF
d_gene: .; v_gene: TRBV12-3/TRBV12-4; j_gene: TRBJ1-1; abundance: many; CDR3nt: TGTGCCAGCAGACGGACGAACACTGAAGCTTTCTTT; CDR3aa: CASRRTNTEAFF
d_gene: TRBD1; v_gene: TRBV6-1; j_gene: TRBJ1-2; abundance: many; CDR3nt: TGTGCCAGCAACCCAGGGGGACGGCGCGGCTACACCTTC; CDR3aa: CASNPGGRRGYTF
d_gene: .; v_gene: TRBV20-1; j_gene: TRBJ1-1; abundance: few; CDR3nt: TGCAGTGCTCAACATACGGGGGCTGAAGCTTTCTTT; CDR3aa: CSAQHTGAEAFF
d_gene: TRBD1; v_gene: TRBV6-1; j_gene: TRBJ1-2; abundance: few; CDR3nt: TGTGCCAGCAGTGAAGCAGGGGACAGGATCGCGAGGGGCTACACCTTC; CDR3aa: CASSEAGDRIARGYTF
d_gene: .; v_gene: TRBV7-9; j_gene: TRBJ2-4; abundance: .; CDR3nt: TGTGCCAGCAGCTTATATCCCGACAAAAACATTCAGTACTTC; CDR3aa: CASSLYPDKNIQYF
d_gene: .; v_gene: TRBV20-1; j_gene: TRBJ2-7; abundance: .; CDR3nt: TGCAGTGCTAGCGCGGACGCGGGCTCCTACGAGCAGTACTTC; CDR3aa: CSASADAGSYEQYF
d_gene: .; v_gene: TRBV11-1; j_gene: TRBJ2-3; abundance: .; CDR3nt: TGTGCCAGCAGCTTAGGTTCAAGAACGCAGTATTTT; CDR3aa: CASSLGSRTQYF
d_gene: .; v_gene: TRBV12-3/TRBV12-4; j_gene: TRBJ1-1; abundance: .; CDR3nt: TGTGCCAGCAGTTACCAGCGGGGGGGGGCTTTCTTT; CDR3aa: CASSYQRGGAFF
d_gene: TRBD2; v_gene: TRBV30; j_gene: TRBJ2-5; abundance: .; CDR3nt: TGTGCCTGGAACAAAGGAGGGACTAGCGTGGAGACCCAGTACTTC; CDR3aa: CAWNKGGTSVETQYF
d_gene: .; v_gene: TRBV12-3/TRBV12-4; j_gene: TRBJ2-5; abundance: .; CDR3nt: TGTGCCAGCAGTTTATACAGTACCTTCCAAGAGACCCAGTACTTC; CDR3aa: CASSLYSTFQETQYF
d_gene: TRBD2; v_gene: TRBV20-1; j_gene: TRBJ2-3; abundance: .; CDR3nt: TGCAGTGCTAACCCTGCGGGAGTACGTACAGATACGCAGTATTTT; CDR3aa: CSANPAGVRTDTQYF
d_gene: TRBD1; v_gene: TRBV3-1; j_gene: TRBJ1-2; abundance: .; CDR3nt: TGTGCCAGCAGCCAGACAGGGCAGGGTGGCTACACCTTC; CDR3aa: CASSQTGQGGYTF
d_gene: .; v_gene: TRBV6-1; j_gene: TRBJ1-3; abundance: few; CDR3nt: TGTGCCAGCAGCTCCCGGTTAGAACACTCTGGAAACACCATATATTTT; CDR3aa: CASSSRLEHSGNTIYF
d_gene: .; v_gene: TRBV7-2; j_gene: TRBJ1-2; abundance: few; CDR3nt: TGTGCCAGCAGCTTAGCCAGCTTCTATGGCTACACCTTC; CDR3aa: CASSLASFYGYTF
d_gene: TRBD1; v_gene: TRBV6-1; j_gene: TRBJ2-1; abundance: .; CDR3nt: TGTGCCAGCAGTGAAGTGACCGGGACAGGGGACAATGAGCAGTTCTTC; CDR3aa: CASSEVTGTGDNEQFF
d_gene: .; v_gene: TRBV2; j_gene: TRBJ1-6; abundance: many; CDR3nt: TGTGCCAGCACGTGGGGAGGGCGCTCCTATAATTCACCCCTCCACTTT; CDR3aa: CASTWGGRSYNSPLHF
d_gene: TRBD2; v_gene: TRBV28; j_gene: TRBJ2-7; abundance: few; CDR3nt: TGTGCCAGCAGTTCTCCCCGACTAGCGGGACAGTACGAGCAGTACTTC; CDR3aa: CASSSPRLAGQYEQYF
d_gene: TRBD2; v_gene: TRBV20-1; j_gene: TRBJ2-1; abundance: .; CDR3nt: TGCAGTGCGGTGTTCTTAGCGGGAAGGAATGAGCAGTTCTTC; CDR3aa: CSAVFLAGRNEQFF
d_gene: .; v_gene: TRBV11-3; j_gene: TRBJ1-5; abundance: .; CDR3nt: TGTGCCAGCAGCTTAGATTGTCGGTTTAGCAATCAGCCCCAGCATTTT; CDR3aa: CASSLDCRFSNQPQHF
d_gene: .; v_gene: TRBV12-3/TRBV12-4; j_gene: TRBJ1-3; abundance: many; CDR3nt: TGTGCCAGCAGTTTAGCGGGGGATAGCTCTGGAAACACCATATATTTT; CDR3aa: CASSLAGDSSGNTIYF